The present T cell receptor (beta chain) was sequenced within a study of cytomegalovirus exposure and HLA in healthy donors. The study, taken as a whole, reports: Further analysis, carried out later, found HLA-associated TCR beta chains more clonally expanded than equally common other chains. Later analysis placed DRB1 highest and HLA-C lowest in TCR association rates, which differed by HLA locus.

Trimming at V came to 5 bases and at J to 2 bases, leaving 8 bases not matched to a gene. This CDR3 spans 15 amino acids. Per germline, CDR1 SGHRS and CDR2 YFSETQ. This clone has just one count. Its antigen is currently unknown. The PCR employed 60 Vbeta primers together with 13 Jbeta primers. Sequencing was performed with immunoSEQ multiplex PCR; in TCRdb, only in-frame clones are kept and a portion is missing. The table records over 120,000 clones, 75% to 85% of them present only once. The rearrangement joins TRBV5-1 to TRBJ1-1; 8 nucleotides agree with TRBD1. The specimen sequenced was PBMCs. This TCR came from a man aged 35 to 55 in good health and CMV-seronegative. This CDR3 reads CASRIKQGDNTEAFF. The CDR3 DNA follows: TGCGCCAGCAGGATTAAACAGGGGGATAACACTGAAGCTTTCTTT.